Shown below are 28 T cell receptor beta chains from a single sample sequenced in a study of T cell responses to AZD1222 COVID-19 vaccine. The data were produced by immunoSEQ multiplex PCR, yet TCRdb's version contains in-frame clones alone and is incomplete. The repertoire holds 120,000 or so clones, with around nine tenths as singletons. The sequencing used peripheral blood, collected on day 0 of AZD1222 vaccination. The source of these receptors is an adult in good health.

The genes are TRBV6-1 and TRBJ1-1; D gene unclear. Germline CDR1 is MNHNS and CDR2 is SASEGT. The CDR3 covers 14 residues. Trimming removed 4 bases at V and 0 bases at J, with 9 bases between. The CDR3 DNA reads as TGTGCCAGCAGTGGGGGTAACCTGAACACTGAAGCTTTCTTT. Translated, it gives CASSGGNLNTEAFF.

The CDR3 spells CASSPVRSLDGYTF. In nucleotides, the CDR3 is TGTGCCAGCTCACCGGTCAGGTCCCTCGATGGCTACACCTTC. The chain joins TRBV18 to TRBJ1-2; D is unresolved. CDR1 KGHSH and CDR2 LQKENI come from the germline V gene. V shed 3 bases and J shed 6 bases, with 14 bases lying between them. The CDR3 length is 14 residues.

This clone has a handful of counts. The V and J genes are TRBV5-4 and TRBJ2-4; 13 positions match TRBD2. The CDR3 contains 16 residues. With 0 bases clipped from V and 5 bases from J, the junction kept 2 bases outside the gene matches. Germline CDR1 reads SGHNT; CDR2 reads YYREEE (reference sequence). CDR3 residues: CASSLEGLAGENIQYF. The CDR3 DNA is TGTGCCAGCAGCTTGGAAGGACTAGCGGGAGAAAACATTCAGTACTTC.

The rearrangement links TRBV19 to TRBJ2-2, with TRBD1 matching 7 bases. This CDR3 contains 16 residues. Trimming took 4 bases from V and 4 from J; bases not matched to a gene: 9. Germline CDR1 and CDR2: LNHDA and SQIVND (reference sequence). The DNA for the CDR3 is TGTGCCAGTAGTACGAGACAGGGACCCGGCACCGGGGAGCTGTTTTTT. Translation gives CASSTRQGPGTGELFF.

This clone was seen more than once but under ten times. The V and J genes are TRBV5-1 and TRBJ2-7; TRBD2 aligns across 10 bases. Germline loops: CDR1 SGHRS, CDR2 YFSETQ. There are 16 residues in the CDR3. V lost 0 bases to trimming and J lost 6 bases; unmatched junction nucleotides: 9. Here the CDR3 DNA reads TGCGCCAGCAGCTTGGGGTCTAGCGGGGGAATAGGCGAGCAGTACTTC. Residues: CASSLGSSGGIGEQYF.

This rearrangement joins TRBV5-6 to TRBJ1-1; D is unclear. Trimming took 0 bases from V and 1 from J, leaving 10 bases between them. CDR3 length: 15 amino acids. Looked up from germline, CDR1 is SGHDT and CDR2 is YYEEEE. CDR3 bases: TGTGCCAGCAGCTTGGCCCCGAAAGGGAACACTGAAGCTTTCTTT. This codes for CASSLAPKGNTEAFF.

The chain has TRBV7-9 and TRBJ2-7; a possible D gene is TRBD1 (7 bases). The CDR3 extends over 14 amino acids. Germline assignment: CDR1 SEHNR and CDR2 FQNEAQ (reference sequence). Trimming took 7 bases from V and 7 from J, leaving 20 bases between them. The CDR3 DNA follows: TGTGCCAGCACCCGAGGGGGGACAGCTAGGGAGCAGTACTTC. Translated: CASTRGGTAREQYF.

This clone was counted a few times. The chain combines TRBV15 with TRBJ2-1, with D perhaps TRBD2 (6 bases). Germline assignment: CDR1 LNHNV and CDR2 YYDKDF (reference sequence). The CDR3 loop spans 16 amino acids. V lost 0 bases to trimming and J lost 6 bases, with 15 bases between them. CDR3 in amino acids: CATSRDAGSRVNEQFF. The CDR3 nucleotides read TGTGCCACCAGCAGAGATGCGGGGAGTAGGGTCAATGAGCAGTTCTTC.

This sequence joins TRBV18 and TRBJ2-6, with D possibly TRBD1 on 6 matching bases. This CDR3 is built from 16 residues. Germline lookup yields CDR1 KGHSH and CDR2 LQKENI. The V end was cut by 1 base, the J end by 4 bases, with 11 bases between. DNA of the CDR3: TGTGCCAGCTCACCACAGGGGGAGTTGGGGGCCAACGTCCTGACTTTC. As protein: CASSPQGELGANVLTF.

In regard to this clone: This CDR3 is also generated by other DNA sequences in the sample. V and J are TRBV12-3 or TRBV12-4 and TRBJ2-1; unclear D gene. V was shortened by 6 bases and J by 6 bases, with 6 bases between the two germline ends. This CDR3 is 11 amino acids long. The CDR3 sequence: CASSPLNEQFF. The CDR3 coding sequence is TGTGCCAGCAGCCCACTCAATGAGCAGTTCTTC.

This clone was seen only a few times. The rearrangement uses TRBV12-5 and TRBJ1-5, with 7 bases lining up with TRBD1. This CDR3 is 11 amino acids long. The V and J ends lost 6 bases and 15 bases, in that order; junction bases with no gene match: 8. The germline V gene encodes CDR1 LGHNT and CDR2 FRNRAP. The CDR3 region is CASGLQGSLHF. In nucleotides, the CDR3 is TGTGCTAGTGGCCTACAGGGGTCCCTGCATTTT. Complete variable domain (other parts from reference TRBV12-5 and TRBJ1-5): DARVTQTPRHKVTEMGQEVTMRCQPILGHNTVFWYRQTMMQGLELLAYFRNRAPLDDSGMPKDRFSAEMPDATLATLKIQPSEPRDSAVYFCASGLQGSLHFGDGTRLSIL.

This clone occurred a few times. V and J are TRBV7-9 and TRBJ2-3; D not resolved. The germline V and J ends were trimmed by 5 bases and 4 bases, with 7 bases remaining between them. CDR3 length: 12 residues. Germline-derived CDR1 and CDR2 are SEHNR and FQNEAQ (reference sequence). The CDR3 nucleotides read TGTGCCAGCAGCCCTGATGCAGATACGCAGTATTTT. It yields the protein CASSPDADTQYF.

The chain is built from TRBV5-8 and TRBJ2-2; 10 positions agree with TRBD2. Germline trimming cut 0 bases from V and 7 bases from J; bases unmatched to any gene: 12. Looked up from germline, CDR1 is SGHTS and CDR2 is YDEGEE. The CDR3 is 18 amino acids. The chain's CDR3 is CASSLELSSGSSNGELFF. The CDR3 coding sequence is TGTGCCAGCAGCTTGGAGTTGTCTAGCGGGAGTAGTAACGGGGAGCTGTTTTTT.

The rearrangement uses TRBV24-1 and TRBJ2-1, with D perhaps TRBD2 (5 bases). The germline CDR1 and CDR2 sequences are KGHDR and SFDVKD. V lost 2 bases and J lost 2, with 9 bases in between. The CDR3 sequence is 15 residues long. The DNA for the CDR3 is TGTGCCACCAGTGATTCGCCGGGGACCTACAATGAGCAGTTCTTC. This codes for CATSDSPGTYNEQFF.

The V call is TRBV5-1, the J call TRBJ1-1, with no clear D. The germline V gene has CDR1 SGHRS and CDR2 YFSETQ. CDR3 size: 12 residues. V was shortened by 5 bases and J by 2 bases, with 7 bases between the two germline ends. The DNA of the CDR3 is TGCGCCAGCAGGGAACCAAACACTGAAGCTTTCTTT. The encoded protein is CASREPNTEAFF.

This chain joins TRBV6-1 and TRBJ2-1; D is unclear. CDR3 length: 14 residues. Germline V gene data show CDR1 as MNHNS and CDR2 as SASEGT. Trimming pared 1 base from V and 4 bases from J, leaving 8 bases between. DNA for the CDR3: TGTGCCAGCAGTGAAGTGAGTGGGTACAATGAGCAGTTCTTC. This translates into CASSEVSGYNEQFF.

The chain is built from TRBV5-4 and TRBJ2-3, with D possibly matching TRBD2 (5 bases). The V end was cut by 0 bases, the J end by 4 bases, with 15 bases between. The CDR3 is 16 residues long. Germline V lookup: CDR1 SGHNT, CDR2 YYREEE (reference sequence). CDR3 sequence: CASSLGTGMGSDTQYF. CDR3 nucleotide sequence: TGTGCCAGCAGCTTGGGTACGGGGATGGGGTCAGATACGCAGTATTTT.

The chain has TRBV29-1 and TRBJ2-2, with D tentatively TRBD2 (6 bases). The CDR3 runs to 14 residues. CDR1 and CDR2 (germline): SQVTM, ANQGSEA. Trimming stripped 2 bases from V and 5 bases from J, with 12 bases between. CDR3 sequence (DNA): TGCAGCGTTGAAAGGTGGGGGGAGACCGGGGAGCTGTTTTTT. It codes for CSVERWGETGELFF.

This chain joins TRBV27 and TRBJ1-2; 10 bases map to TRBD1. There are 16 residues in the CDR3. The V gene's germline CDR1 is MNHEY and CDR2 SMNVEV (reference sequence). V gave up 4 bases and J gave up 4 bases; unmatched junction bases: 9. The CDR3 bases are TGTGCCAGCAGTTCCCAGCCCGGGACAGGGGTCTATGGCTACACCTTC. Translation gives CASSSQPGTGVYGYTF.

The rearrangement uses TRBV11-2 and TRBJ2-6; TRBD2 agrees at 14 bases. Germline CDR1 and CDR2: SGHAT and FQNNGV. The CDR3 runs 19 residues. Unmatched junction bases numbered 6, after V lost 5 bases and J lost 0 bases. CDR3 in DNA: TGTGCCAGCAGCCCTCGGACTAGCGGGGGGTTCTCTGGGGCCAACGTCCTGACTTTC. Translated, it gives CASSPRTSGGFSGANVLTF.

The V call is TRBV7-9, the J call TRBJ1-4; D may be TRBD1 (5 bases). The CDR3 length is 17 residues. CDR1 SEHNR and CDR2 FQNEAQ come from the germline V gene (reference sequence). The V end was cut by 5 bases, the J end by 3 bases, with 19 bases between. CDR3 coding DNA: TGTGCCAGCAGCCTATATGGAGGTGCGGGGGCTAATGAAAAACTGTTTTTT. Amino acid sequence: CASSLYGGAGANEKLFF.

The rearrangement links TRBV27 to TRBJ2-1; 11 nucleotides match TRBD2. The CDR3 totals 15 residues. Per the germline V gene, CDR1 is MNHEY and CDR2 is SMNVEV (reference sequence). With 5 bases clipped from V and 3 bases from J, the junction kept 3 bases outside the gene matches. The CDR3 coding sequence is TGTGCCAGCAGTCAAGGACTAGCGGGCTACAATGAGCAGTTCTTC. Protein product: CASSQGLAGYNEQFF.

V is TRBV6-2 or TRBV6-3 and J is TRBJ1-2; unclear D gene. The ends were cut back, 5 bases at V and 4 bases at J, with 17 bases in the middle. CDR1 is MNHEY and CDR2 is SVGEGT in the germline V gene. The CDR3 spans 15 residues. The CDR3 DNA reads as TGTGCCAGCAGTCCCCCCCGAGGCGGTGGCTATGGCTACACCTTC. Encoded protein: CASSPPRGGGYGYTF.

The chain employs TRBV19 and TRBJ2-2; TRBD2 matches 9 bases. The length of the CDR3 is 15 residues. With 10 bases clipped from V and 7 bases from J, the junction kept 13 bases outside the gene matches. The germline gives CDR1 LNHDA, CDR2 SQIVND (reference sequence). This chain's CDR3 is CATAPGLAVGGELFF. Written as DNA, the CDR3 is TGTGCCACCGCTCCGGGACTAGCAGTTGGCGGGGAGCTGTTTTTT.

The genes are TRBV4-2 and TRBJ1-1; a possible D gene is TRBD1 (6 bases). Germline V lookup: CDR1 LGHNA, CDR2 YNFKEQ. Trimming took 0 bases from V and 9 from J, leaving 11 bases between them. This CDR3 has 13 residues. The CDR3 DNA follows: TGTGCCAGCAGCCAAGATCGGCGGGGGCAAGCTTTCTTT. This translates into CASSQDRRGQAFF.

The genes are TRBV7-2 and TRBJ2-7; 11 positions match TRBD2. The CDR3 runs to 16 residues. Trimming cost V 4 bases and J 2 bases; bases outside gene matches: 7. Germline CDR1 reads SGHTA; CDR2 reads FQGNSA. The CDR3 here is CASSSIGTSGTYEQYF. CDR3 DNA: TGTGCCAGCAGCTCGATCGGGACTAGCGGTACCTACGAGCAGTACTTC.

V gene TRBV12-3 or TRBV12-4 combines with J gene TRBJ1-1; D may be TRBD1 (5 bases). V was clipped by 3 bases and J by 5 bases, with 10 bases between them. The CDR3 has 13 amino acids. This chain's CDR3 is CASSFAGQTEAFF. In DNA form, the CDR3 reads TGTGCCAGCAGTTTCGCCGGACAAACTGAAGCTTTCTTT.

The chain couples TRBV20-1 to TRBJ2-3, with TRBD1 as a possible D gene (5 bases). Trimming took 3 bases from V and 1 from J, leaving 11 bases between them. The length of the CDR3 is 14 residues. From germline, CDR1 is DFQATT and CDR2 SNEGSKA (reference sequence). The CDR3 nucleotides are TGCAGTGCTAGTTATGAAGGGGGCACAGATACGCAGTATTTT. Residues: CSASYEGGTDTQYF.